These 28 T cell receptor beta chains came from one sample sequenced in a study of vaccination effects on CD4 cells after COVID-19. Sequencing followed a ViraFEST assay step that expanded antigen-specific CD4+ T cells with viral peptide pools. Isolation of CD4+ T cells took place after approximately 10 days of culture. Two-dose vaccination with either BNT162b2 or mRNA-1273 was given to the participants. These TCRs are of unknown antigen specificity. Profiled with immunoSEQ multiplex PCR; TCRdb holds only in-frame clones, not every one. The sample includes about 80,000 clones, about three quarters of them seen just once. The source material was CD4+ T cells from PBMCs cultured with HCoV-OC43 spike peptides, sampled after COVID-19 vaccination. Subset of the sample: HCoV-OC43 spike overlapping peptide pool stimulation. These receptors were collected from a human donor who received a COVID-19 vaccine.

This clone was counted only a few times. The CDR3 nucleotides are TGTGCCAGCAGCTTAATATGGGGGAGTCGGGAATCACCCCTCCACTTT. This sequence encodes CASSLIWGSRESPLHF. The rearrangement uses TRBV7-9 and TRBJ1-6; a weak D match, TRBD1 (5 bases). The CDR3 has 16 amino acids. Germline V gene data show CDR1 as SEHNR and CDR2 as FQNEAQ (reference sequence). V lost 2 bases, J lost 10 bases, and 18 bases lay in between.

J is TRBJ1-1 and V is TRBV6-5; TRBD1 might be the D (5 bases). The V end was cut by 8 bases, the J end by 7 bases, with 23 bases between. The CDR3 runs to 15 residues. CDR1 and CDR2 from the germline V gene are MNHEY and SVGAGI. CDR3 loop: CASGEVGARPLEAFF. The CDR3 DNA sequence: TGTGCCAGCGGGGAGGTAGGGGCCCGTCCCCTTGAAGCTTTCTTT.

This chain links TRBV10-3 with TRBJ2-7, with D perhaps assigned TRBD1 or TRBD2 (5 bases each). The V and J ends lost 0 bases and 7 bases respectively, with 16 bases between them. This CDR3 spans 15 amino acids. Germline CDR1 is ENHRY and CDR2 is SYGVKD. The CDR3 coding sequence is TGTGCCATCAGTGAGTCCAGGGACGGGCACGAGGAGCAGTACGTC. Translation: CAISESRDGHEEQYV.

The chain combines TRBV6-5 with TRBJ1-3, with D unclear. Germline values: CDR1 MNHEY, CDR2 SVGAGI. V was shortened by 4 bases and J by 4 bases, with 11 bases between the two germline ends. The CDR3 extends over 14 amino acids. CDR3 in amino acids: CASSFSLGGNTIYF. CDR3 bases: TGTGCCAGCAGTTTCTCCTTAGGAGGAAACACCATATATTTT.

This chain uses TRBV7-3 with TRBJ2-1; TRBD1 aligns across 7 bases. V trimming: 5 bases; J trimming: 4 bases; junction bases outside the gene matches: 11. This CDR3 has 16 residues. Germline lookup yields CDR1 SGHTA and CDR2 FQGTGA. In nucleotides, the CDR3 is TGTGCCAGCAGCCCGGCTCCCGCGACAGGGTACAATGAGCAGTTCTTC. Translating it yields CASSPAPATGYNEQFF.

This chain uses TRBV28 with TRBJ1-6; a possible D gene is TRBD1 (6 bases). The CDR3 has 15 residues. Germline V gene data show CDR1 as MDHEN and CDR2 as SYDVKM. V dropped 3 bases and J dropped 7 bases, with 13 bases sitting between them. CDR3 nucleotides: TGTGCCAGCAGTTTTCGGGGGGCAGGAAATTCACCCCTCCACTTT. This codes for CASSFRGAGNSPLHF. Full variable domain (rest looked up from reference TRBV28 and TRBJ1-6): DVKVTQSSRYLVKRTGEKVFLECVQDMDHENMFWYRQDPGLGLRLIYFSYDVKMKEKGDIPEGYSVSREKKERFSLILESASTNQTSMYLCASSFRGAGNSPLHFGNGTRLTVT.

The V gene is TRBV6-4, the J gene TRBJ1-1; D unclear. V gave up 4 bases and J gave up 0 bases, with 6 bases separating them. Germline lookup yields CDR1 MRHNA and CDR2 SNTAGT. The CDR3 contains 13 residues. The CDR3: CASSAALNTEAFF. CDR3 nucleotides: TGTGCCAGCAGTGCAGCTTTGAACACTGAAGCTTTCTTT.

CDR3 in DNA: TGTGCCAGCGATTCGAGGGGCACTGAAGCTTTCTTT. Amino acids: CASDSRGTEAFF. The chain carries TRBV12-3 or TRBV12-4 and TRBJ1-1, with D perhaps TRBD1 (5 bases). The CDR3 length is 12 residues. Deletions cut 8 bases from V and 4 bases from J, with 11 bases between.

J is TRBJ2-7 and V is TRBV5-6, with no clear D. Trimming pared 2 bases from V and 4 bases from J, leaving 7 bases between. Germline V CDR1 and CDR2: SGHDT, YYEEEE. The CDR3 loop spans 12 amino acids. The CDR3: CASSLYNYEQYV. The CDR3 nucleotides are TGTGCCAGCAGCTTATATAATTACGAGCAGTACGTC.

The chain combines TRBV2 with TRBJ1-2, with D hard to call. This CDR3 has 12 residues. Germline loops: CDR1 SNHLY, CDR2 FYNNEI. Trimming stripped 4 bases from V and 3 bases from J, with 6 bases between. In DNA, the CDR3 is TGTGCCAGCAGTGGGGCAGACTATGGCTACACCTTC. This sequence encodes CASSGADYGYTF. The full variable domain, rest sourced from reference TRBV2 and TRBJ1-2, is EPEVTQTPSHQVTQMGQEVILRCVPISNHLYFYWYRQILGQKVEFLVSFYNNEISEKSEIFDDQFSVERPDGSNFTLKIRSTKLEDSAMYFCASSGADYGYTFGSGTRLTVV.

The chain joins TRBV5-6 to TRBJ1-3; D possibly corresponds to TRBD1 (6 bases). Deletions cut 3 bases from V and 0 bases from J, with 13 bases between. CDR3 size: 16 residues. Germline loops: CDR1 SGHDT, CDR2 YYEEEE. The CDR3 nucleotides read TGTGCCAGCAGCTCCGGGACATTCTTCTCTGGAAACACCATATATTTT. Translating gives CASSSGTFFSGNTIYF.

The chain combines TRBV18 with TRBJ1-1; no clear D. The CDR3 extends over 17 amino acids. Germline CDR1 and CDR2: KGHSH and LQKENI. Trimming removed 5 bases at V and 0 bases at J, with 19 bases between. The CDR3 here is CASSFTETRFMNTEAFF. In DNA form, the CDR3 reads TGTGCCAGCTCATTTACAGAGACCAGATTTATGAACACTGAAGCTTTCTTT.

CDR3 sequence reads: CASSSRGALMNTEAFF. CDR3 DNA sequence: TGCGCCAGCAGCTCGCGTGGAGCCCTAATGAACACTGAAGCTTTCTTT. The genes are TRBV5-1 and TRBJ1-1; D gene ambiguous. The germline V gene has CDR1 SGHRS and CDR2 YFSETQ. V was pared by 3 bases and J by 0 bases, with 15 bases between. CDR3 size: 16 residues. The variable domain in full, completed from reference TRBV5-1 and TRBJ1-1, reads KAGVTQTPRYLIKTRGQQVTLSCSPISGHRSVSWYQQTPGQGLQFLFEYFSETQRNKGNFPGRFSGRQFSNSRSEMNVSTLELGDSALYLCASSSRGALMNTEAFFGQGTRLTVV.

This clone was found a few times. The CDR3 protein is CASSEQVGKWALHF. As DNA, the CDR3 is TGTGCCAGCAGCGAACAGGTGGGGAAATGGGCCCTCCACTTT. The chain carries TRBV11-2 and TRBJ1-6; maybe TRBD1 (5 bases). Trimming cost V 5 bases and J 14 bases, with 19 bases left between them. Germline-derived CDR1 and CDR2 are SGHAT and FQNNGV. The CDR3 is made up of 14 amino acids.

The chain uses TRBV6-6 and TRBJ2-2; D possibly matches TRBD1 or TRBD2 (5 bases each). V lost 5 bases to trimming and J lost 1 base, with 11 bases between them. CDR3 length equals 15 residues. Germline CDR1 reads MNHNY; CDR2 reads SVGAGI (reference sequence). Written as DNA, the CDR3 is TGTGCCAGCAGTGAGCCGGGACGGAACACCGGGGAGCTGTTTTTT. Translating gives CASSEPGRNTGELFF.

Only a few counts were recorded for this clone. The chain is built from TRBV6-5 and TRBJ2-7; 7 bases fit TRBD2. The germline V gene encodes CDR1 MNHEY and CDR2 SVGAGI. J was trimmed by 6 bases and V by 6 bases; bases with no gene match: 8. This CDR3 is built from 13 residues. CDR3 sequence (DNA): TGTGCCAGCAGCCAGACTAGCTTTGGCGAGCAGTACGTC. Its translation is CASSQTSFGEQYV.

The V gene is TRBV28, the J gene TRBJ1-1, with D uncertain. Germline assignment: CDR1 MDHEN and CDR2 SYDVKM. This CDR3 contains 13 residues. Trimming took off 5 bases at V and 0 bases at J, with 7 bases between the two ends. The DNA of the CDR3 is TGTGCCAGCAGTAATCGATTGAACACTGAAGCTTTCTTT. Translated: CASSNRLNTEAFF. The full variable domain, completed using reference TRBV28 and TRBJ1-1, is DVKVTQSSRYLVKRTGEKVFLECVQDMDHENMFWYRQDPGLGLRLIYFSYDVKMKEKGDIPEGYSVSREKKERFSLILESASTNQTSMYLCASSNRLNTEAFFGQGTRLTVV.

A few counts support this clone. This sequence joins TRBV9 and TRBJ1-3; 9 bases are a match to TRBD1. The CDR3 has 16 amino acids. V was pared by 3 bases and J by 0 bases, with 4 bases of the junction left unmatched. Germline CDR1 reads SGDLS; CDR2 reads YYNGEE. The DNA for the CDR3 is TGTGCCAGCAGCGCCCAACAGGGGGCCTCTGGAAACACCATATATTTT. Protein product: CASSAQQGASGNTIYF.

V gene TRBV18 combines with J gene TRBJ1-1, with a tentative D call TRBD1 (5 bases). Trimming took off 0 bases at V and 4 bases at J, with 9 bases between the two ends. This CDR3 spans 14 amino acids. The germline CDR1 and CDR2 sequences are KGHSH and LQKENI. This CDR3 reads CASSPPGVGTEAFF. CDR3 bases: TGTGCCAGCTCACCACCGGGGGTGGGCACTGAAGCTTTCTTT.

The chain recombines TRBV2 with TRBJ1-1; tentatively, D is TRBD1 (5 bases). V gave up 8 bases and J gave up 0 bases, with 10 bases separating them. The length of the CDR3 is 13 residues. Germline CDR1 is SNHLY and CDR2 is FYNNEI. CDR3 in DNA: TGTGCCAGCGAAAGGGGTGTGAACACTGAAGCTTTCTTT. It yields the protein CASERGVNTEAFF.

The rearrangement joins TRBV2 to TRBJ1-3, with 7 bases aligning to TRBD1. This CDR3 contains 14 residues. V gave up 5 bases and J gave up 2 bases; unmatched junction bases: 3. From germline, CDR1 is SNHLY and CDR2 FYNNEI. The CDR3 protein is CASSPDRAGNTIYF. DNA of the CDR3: TGTGCCAGCAGTCCTGACAGGGCTGGAAACACCATATATTTT. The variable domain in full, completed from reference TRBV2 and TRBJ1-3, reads EPEVTQTPSHQVTQMGQEVILRCVPISNHLYFYWYRQILGQKVEFLVSFYNNEISEKSEIFDDQFSVERPDGSNFTLKIRSTKLEDSAMYFCASSPDRAGNTIYFGEGSWLTVV.

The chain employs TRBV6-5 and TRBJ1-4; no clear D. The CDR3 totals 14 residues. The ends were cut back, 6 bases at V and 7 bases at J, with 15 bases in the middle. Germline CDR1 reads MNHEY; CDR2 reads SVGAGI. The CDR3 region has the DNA TGTGCCAGCAGCCCAGGTGTCGTTGGTGAAAAACTGTTTTTT. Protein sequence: CASSPGVVGEKLFF.

For the CDR3, the DNA is TGTGCCAGTCCCCCATCCCGGGCGGGCATGAACACTGAAGCTTTCTTT. Translating it yields CASPPSRAGMNTEAFF. The chain combines TRBV28 with TRBJ1-1, with no clear D. Trimming took 9 bases from V and 0 from J, leaving 20 bases between them. Germline V gene lookup returns CDR1 MDHEN and CDR2 SYDVKM. The CDR3 has 16 amino acids. The variable domain in full, completed from reference TRBV28 and TRBJ1-1, reads DVKVTQSSRYLVKRTGEKVFLECVQDMDHENMFWYRQDPGLGLRLIYFSYDVKMKEKGDIPEGYSVSREKKERFSLILESASTNQTSMYLCASPPSRAGMNTEAFFGQGTRLTVV.

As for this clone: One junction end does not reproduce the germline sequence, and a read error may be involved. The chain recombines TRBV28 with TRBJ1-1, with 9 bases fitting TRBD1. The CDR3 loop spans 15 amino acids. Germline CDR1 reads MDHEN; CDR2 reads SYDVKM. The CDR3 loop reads CASSSLQGANAEAFF. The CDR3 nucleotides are TGTGCCAGCAGTTCATTACAGGGGGCGAACGCTGAAGCTTTCTTT.

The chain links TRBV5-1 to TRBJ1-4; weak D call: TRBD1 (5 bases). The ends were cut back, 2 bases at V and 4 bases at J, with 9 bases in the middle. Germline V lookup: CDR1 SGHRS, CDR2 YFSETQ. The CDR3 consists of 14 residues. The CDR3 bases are TGCGCCAGCAGCTTTGTAGGGGATAATGAAAAACTGTTTTTT. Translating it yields CASSFVGDNEKLFF.

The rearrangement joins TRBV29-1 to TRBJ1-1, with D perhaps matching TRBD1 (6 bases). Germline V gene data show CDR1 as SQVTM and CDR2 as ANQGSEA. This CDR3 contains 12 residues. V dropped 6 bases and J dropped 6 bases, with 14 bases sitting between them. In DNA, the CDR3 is TGCAGCGTCGATAGGGACACCTCTGAAGCTTTCTTT. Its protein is CSVDRDTSEAFF.

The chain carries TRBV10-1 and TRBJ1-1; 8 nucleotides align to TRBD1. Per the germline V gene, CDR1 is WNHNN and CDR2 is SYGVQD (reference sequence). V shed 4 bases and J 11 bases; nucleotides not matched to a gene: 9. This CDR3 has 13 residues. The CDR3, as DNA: TGCGCCAGCAGTGCCGGACAGGGTTTGAGGGCTTTCTTT. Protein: CASSAGQGLRAFF.

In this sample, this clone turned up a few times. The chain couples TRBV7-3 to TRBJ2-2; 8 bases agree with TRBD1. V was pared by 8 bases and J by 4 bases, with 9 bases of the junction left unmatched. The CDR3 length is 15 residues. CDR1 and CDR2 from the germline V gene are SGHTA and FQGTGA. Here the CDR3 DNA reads TGTGCCAGCGGAACCGGGACAGGACTCACCGGGGAGCTGTTTTTT. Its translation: CASGTGTGLTGELFF.